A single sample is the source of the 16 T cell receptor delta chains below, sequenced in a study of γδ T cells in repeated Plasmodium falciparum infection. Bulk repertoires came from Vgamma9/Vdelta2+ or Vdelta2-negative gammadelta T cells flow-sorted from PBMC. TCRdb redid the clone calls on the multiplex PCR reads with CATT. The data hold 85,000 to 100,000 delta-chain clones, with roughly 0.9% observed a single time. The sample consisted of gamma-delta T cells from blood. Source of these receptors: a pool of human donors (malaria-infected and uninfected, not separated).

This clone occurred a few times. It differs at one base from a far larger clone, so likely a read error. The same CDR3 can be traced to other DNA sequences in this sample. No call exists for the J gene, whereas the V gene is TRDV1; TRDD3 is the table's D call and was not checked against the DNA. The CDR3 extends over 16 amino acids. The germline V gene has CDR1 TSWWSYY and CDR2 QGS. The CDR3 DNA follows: TGTGCTCTTGGGGAACTGGAGGTGGGGTCCACCGATAAACTCATCTTC. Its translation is CALGELEVGSTDKLIF.

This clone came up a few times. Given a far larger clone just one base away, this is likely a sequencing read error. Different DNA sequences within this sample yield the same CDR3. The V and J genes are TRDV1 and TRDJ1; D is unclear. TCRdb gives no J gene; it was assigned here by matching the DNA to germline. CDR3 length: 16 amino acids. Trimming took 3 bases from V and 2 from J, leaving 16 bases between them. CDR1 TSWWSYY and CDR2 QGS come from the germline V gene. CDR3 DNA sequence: TGTGCTCTTGGGGAGCGGACACGTGGATGGACCGATAAACTCATCTTT. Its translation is CALGERTRGWTDKLIF.

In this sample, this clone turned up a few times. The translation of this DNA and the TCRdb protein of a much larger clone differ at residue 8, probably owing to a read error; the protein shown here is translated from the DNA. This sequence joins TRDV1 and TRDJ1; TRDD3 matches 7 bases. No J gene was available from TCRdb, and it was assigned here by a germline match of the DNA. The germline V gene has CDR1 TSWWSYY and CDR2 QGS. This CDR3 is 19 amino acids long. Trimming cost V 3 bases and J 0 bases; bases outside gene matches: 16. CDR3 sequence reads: CALGDGVPWLGAHTDKLIF. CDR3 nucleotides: TGTGCTCTTGGGGATGGAGTCCCATGGCTGGGGGCGCACACCGATAAACTCATCTTT.

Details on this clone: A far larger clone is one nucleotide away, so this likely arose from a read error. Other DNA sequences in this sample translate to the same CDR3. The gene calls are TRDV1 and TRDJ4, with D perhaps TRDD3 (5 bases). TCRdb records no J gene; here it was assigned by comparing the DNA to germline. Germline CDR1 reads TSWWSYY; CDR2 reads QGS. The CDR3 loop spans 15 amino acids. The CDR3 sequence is CALGELDPLARPLIF. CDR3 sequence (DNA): TGTGCTCTCGGGGAACTCGACCCCCTGGCCAGACCCCTGATCTTT.

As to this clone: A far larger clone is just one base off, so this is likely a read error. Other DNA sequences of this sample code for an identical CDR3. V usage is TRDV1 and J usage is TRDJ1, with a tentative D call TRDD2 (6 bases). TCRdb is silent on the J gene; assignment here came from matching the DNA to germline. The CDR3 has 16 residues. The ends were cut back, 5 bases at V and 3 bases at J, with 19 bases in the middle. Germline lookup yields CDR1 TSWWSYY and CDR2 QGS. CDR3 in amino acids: CALGRRGISSSDKLIF. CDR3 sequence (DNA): TGTGCTCTTGGGCGCCGAGGAATTTCTTCCTCCGATAAACTCATCTTT.

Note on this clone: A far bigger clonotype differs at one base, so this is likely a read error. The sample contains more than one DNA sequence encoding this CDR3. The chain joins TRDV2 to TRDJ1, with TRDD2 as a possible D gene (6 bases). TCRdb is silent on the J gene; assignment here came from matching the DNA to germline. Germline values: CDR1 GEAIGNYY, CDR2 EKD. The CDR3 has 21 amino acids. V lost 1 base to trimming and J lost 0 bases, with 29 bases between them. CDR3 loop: CACDTVSYAEGRPSYTDKLIF. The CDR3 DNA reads TGTGCCTGTGACACAGTTTCCTATGCTGAAGGGCGGCCCTCATACACCGATAAACTCATCTTT.

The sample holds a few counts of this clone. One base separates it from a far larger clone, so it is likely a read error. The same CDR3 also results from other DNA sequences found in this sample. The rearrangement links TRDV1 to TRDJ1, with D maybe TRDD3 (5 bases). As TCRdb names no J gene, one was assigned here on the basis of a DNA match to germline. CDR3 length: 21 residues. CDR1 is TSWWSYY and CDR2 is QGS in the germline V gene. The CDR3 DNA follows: TGTGCCCTTGGGGAAGACTCTACTCCACGTCCGACCCGGACGTACACCGATAAACTCATCTTT. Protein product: CALGEDSTPRPTRTYTDKLIF.

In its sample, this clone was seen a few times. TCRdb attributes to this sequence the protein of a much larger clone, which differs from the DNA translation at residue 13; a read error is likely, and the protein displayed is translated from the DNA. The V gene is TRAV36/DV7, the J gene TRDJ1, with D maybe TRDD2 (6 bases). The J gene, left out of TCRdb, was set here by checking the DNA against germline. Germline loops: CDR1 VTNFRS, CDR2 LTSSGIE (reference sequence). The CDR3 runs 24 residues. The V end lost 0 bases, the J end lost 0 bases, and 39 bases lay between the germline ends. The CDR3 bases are TGTGCTGTGGAGGTTCAGAATCCTACCCCGGCCTTGACGGGGGTCTATATGTACACCGATAAACTCATCTTT. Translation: CAVEVQNPTPALTGVYMYTDKLIF.

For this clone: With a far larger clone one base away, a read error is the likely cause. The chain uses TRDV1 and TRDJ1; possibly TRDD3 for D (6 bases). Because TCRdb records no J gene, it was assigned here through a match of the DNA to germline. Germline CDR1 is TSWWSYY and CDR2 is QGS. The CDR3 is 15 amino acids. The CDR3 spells CALGEAAGVPNKLIF. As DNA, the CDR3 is TGTGCCCTTGGGGAAGCGGCTGGGGTCCCGAATAAACTCATCTTT.

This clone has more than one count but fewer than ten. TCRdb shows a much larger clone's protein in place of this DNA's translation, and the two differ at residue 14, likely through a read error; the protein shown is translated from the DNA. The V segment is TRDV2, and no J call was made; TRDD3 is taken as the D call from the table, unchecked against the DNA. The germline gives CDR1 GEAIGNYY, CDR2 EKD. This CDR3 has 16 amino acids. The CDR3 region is CACSGLGDNPPDKPIF. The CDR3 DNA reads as TGTGCCTGCTCAGGACTGGGGGATAACCCACCCGATAAACCCATCTTT.

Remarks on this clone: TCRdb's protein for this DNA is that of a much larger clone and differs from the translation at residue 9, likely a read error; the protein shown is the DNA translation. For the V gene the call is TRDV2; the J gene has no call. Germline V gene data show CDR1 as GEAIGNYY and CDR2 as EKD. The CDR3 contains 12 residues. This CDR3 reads CACDTGRSVLIF. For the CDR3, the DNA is TGTGCCTGTGACACCGGACGTTCGGTTCTCATCTTT.

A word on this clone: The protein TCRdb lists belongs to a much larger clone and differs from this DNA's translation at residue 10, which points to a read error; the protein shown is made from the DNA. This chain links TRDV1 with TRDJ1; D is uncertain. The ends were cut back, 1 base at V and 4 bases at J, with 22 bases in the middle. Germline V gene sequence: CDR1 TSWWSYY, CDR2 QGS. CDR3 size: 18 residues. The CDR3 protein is CALGEPPLAGPPVDKLIF. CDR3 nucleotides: TGTGCTCTTGGGGAACCACCCCTCGCGGGACCCCCAGTCGATAAACTCATCTTT.

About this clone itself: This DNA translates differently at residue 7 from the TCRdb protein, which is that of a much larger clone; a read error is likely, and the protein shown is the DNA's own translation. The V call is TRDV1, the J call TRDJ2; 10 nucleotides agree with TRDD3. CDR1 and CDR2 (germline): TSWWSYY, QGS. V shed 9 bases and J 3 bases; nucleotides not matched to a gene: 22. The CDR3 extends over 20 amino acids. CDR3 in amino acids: CALAGLLRTGGSCLTAQLFF. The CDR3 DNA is TGTGCTCTGGCGGGCCTCCTGAGAACTGGGGGATCCTGCCTGACAGCACAACTCTTCTTT.

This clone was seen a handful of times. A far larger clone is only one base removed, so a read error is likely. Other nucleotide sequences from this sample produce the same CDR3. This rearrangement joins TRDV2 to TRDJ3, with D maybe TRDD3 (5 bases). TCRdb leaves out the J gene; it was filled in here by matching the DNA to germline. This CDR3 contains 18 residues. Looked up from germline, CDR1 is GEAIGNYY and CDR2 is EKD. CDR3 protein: CACDTRGPGSWDTRQMFF. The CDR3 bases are TGTGCCTGTGACACCCGTGGTCCGGGCTCCTGGGACACCCGGCAGATGTTTTTC.

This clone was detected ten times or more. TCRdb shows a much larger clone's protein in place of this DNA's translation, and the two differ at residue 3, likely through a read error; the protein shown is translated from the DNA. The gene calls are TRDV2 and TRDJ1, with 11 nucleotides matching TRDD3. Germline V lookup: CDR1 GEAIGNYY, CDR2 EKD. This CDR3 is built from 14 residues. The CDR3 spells CARDTVGDTRRLIF. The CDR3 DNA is TGTGCCCGTGACACCGTGGGGGATACGAGACGACTCATCTTT.

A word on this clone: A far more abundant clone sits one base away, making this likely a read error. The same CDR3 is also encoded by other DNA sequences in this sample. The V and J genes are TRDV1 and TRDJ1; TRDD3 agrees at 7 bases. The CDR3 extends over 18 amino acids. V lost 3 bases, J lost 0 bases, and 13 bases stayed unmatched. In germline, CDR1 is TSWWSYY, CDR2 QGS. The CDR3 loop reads CALGEPRVGDQYTDKLIF. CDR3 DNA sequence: TGTGCTCTTGGGGAGCCAAGAGTGGGGGACCAGTACACCGATAAACTCATCTTT.